This TCR beta chain was obtained from a study of shared clonotypes between healthy human individuals. Study-level points and caveats: Having only a few donors restricted how much genetic and exposure-history diversity was captured. A handful of donors had approximately 4.6% of their naive CD4 clonotypes in common.

About this clone itself: The antigen is not known.

Trimming took 4 bases from V and 0 from J, leaving 10 bases between them. Germline loops: CDR1 MNHNS, CDR2 SASEGT. The CDR3 extends over 14 amino acids. The repertoire was sequenced with immunoSEQ multiplex PCR; TCRdb's copy has only in-frame clones and lacks some. The table lists approximately 2,200,000 clones, just over 90% of them singletons. CD45RO negativity and positive selection for CCR7 defined naive CD8 cells, a population that excluded terminally differentiated effector memory CD45RA+ cells. All participating donors were Caucasian adults from Nashville, Tennessee. The sequencing sample was made of naive CD8+ T cells from PBMCs. The chain joins TRBV6-1 to TRBJ2-7, with D tentatively TRBD1 (6 bases). The clonotype was recovered from a man aged 18 to 29 in good health. Some clones in this sample may be carry-over from other donors' samples. CDR3 residues: CASSGQVLSYEQYF. The CDR3 DNA sequence: TGTGCCAGCAGTGGACAGGTACTCTCCTACGAGCAGTACTTC.